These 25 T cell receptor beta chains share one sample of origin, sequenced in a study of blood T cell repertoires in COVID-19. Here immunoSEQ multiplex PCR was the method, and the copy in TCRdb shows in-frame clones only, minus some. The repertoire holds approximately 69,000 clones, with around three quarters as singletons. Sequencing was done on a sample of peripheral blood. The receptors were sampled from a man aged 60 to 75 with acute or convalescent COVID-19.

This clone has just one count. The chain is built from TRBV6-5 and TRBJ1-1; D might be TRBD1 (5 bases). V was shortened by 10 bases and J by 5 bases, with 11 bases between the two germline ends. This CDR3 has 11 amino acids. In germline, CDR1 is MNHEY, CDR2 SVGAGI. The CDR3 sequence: CATGRGTEAFF. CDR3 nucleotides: TGTGCCACAGGGAGGGGTACTGAAGCTTTCTTT.

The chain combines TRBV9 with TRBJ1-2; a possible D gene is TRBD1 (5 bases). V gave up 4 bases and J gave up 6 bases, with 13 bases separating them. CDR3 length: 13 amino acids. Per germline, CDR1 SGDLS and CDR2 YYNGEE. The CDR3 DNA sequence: TGTGCCAGCAGCCGGGACTTGAAGGATGGCTACACCTTC. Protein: CASSRDLKDGYTF.

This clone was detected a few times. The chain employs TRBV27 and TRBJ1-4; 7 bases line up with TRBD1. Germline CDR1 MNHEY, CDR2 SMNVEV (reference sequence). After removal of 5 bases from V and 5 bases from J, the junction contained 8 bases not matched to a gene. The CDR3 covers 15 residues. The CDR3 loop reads CASSTRQGTNEKLFF. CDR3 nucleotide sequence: TGTGCCAGCAGTACGAGACAGGGCACGAATGAAAAACTGTTTTTT.

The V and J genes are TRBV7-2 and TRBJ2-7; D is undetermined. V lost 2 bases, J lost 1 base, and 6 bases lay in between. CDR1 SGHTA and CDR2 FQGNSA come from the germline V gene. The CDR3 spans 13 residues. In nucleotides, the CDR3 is TGTGCCAGCAGCTTATCCGGGTCCTACGAGCAGTACTTC. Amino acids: CASSLSGSYEQYF.

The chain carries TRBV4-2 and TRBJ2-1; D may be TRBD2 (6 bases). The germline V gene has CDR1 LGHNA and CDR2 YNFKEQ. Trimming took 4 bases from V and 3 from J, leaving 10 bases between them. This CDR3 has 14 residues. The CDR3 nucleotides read TGTGCCAGCAGCCGTTACGGGGGCTACAATGAGCAGTTCTTC. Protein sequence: CASSRYGGYNEQFF.

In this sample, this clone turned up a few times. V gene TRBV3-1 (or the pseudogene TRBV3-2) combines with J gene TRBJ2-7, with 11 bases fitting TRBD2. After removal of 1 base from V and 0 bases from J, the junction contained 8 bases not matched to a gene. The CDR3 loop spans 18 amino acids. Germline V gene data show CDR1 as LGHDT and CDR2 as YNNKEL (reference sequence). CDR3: CASSQVLAGAPPSYEQYF. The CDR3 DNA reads TGTGCCAGCAGCCAAGTACTAGCGGGGGCCCCTCCCTCCTACGAGCAGTACTTC.

The CDR3 loop is CASSQDPQSYGYTF. CDR3 nucleotide sequence: TGCGCCAGCAGCCAAGATCCACAATCCTATGGCTACACCTTC. The chain recombines TRBV4-1 with TRBJ1-2; D remains ambiguous. This CDR3 spans 14 amino acids. V dropped 0 bases and J dropped 4 bases, with 9 bases sitting between them. Germline lookup yields CDR1 MGHRA and CDR2 YSYEKL.

CDR3 in amino acids: CASSQESAGGLLETQYF. The CDR3 nucleotides read TGCGCCAGCAGCCAAGAATCAGCGGGGGGGCTGTTAGAGACCCAGTACTTC. The V call is TRBV4-1, the J call TRBJ2-5; 10 positions agree with TRBD2. The length of the CDR3 is 17 residues. CDR1 and CDR2 (germline): MGHRA, YSYEKL. V dropped 0 bases and J dropped 4; count of bases not matched to a gene: 8.

CDR3 nucleotides: TGTGCCAGTAGTGAGCGGGACAATCAGCCCCAGCATTTT. The encoded protein is CASSERDNQPQHF. The J gene is TRBJ1-5, the V gene TRBV19; the D is unclear. The germline V and J ends were trimmed by 5 bases and 3 bases, with 8 bases remaining between them. Germline V gene lookup returns CDR1 LNHDA and CDR2 SQIVND (reference sequence). The CDR3 runs to 13 residues.

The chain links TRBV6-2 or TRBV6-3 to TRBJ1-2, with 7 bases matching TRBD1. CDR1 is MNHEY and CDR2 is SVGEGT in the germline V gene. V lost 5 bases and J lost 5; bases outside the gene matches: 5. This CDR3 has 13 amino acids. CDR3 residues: CASSDRVGYGYTF. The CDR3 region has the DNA TGTGCCAGCAGTGACAGGGTAGGATATGGCTACACCTTC.

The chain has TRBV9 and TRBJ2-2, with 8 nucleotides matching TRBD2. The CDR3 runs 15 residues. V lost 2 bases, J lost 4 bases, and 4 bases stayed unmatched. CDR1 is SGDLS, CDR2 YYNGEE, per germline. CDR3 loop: CASSVSGGVTGELFF. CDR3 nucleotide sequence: TGTGCCAGCAGCGTGAGCGGGGGAGTCACCGGGGAGCTGTTTTTT.

CDR3 residues: CASRVAVPSGEAFF. CDR3 coding DNA: TGTGCCAGCAGGGTAGCTGTGCCCTCGGGGGAAGCTTTCTTT. The rearrangement joins TRBV2 to TRBJ1-1, with D unresolved. Germline CDR1 reads SNHLY; CDR2 reads FYNNEI. The CDR3 has 14 amino acids. Trimming shortened V by 6 bases and J by 8 bases, and 19 bases separated the two germline ends.

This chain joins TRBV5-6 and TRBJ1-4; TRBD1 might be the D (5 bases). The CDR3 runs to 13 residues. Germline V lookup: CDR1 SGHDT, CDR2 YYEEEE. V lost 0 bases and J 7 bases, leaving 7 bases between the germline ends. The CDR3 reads CASSLVRVEKLFF. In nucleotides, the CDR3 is TGTGCCAGCAGCTTGGTCAGGGTTGAAAAACTGTTTTTT.

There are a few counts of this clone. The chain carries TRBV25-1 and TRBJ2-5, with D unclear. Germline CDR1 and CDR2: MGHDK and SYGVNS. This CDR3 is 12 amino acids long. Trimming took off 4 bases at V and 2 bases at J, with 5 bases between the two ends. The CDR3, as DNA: TGTGCCAGCAGTGCACAGCAAGAGACCCAGTACTTC. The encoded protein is CASSAQQETQYF.

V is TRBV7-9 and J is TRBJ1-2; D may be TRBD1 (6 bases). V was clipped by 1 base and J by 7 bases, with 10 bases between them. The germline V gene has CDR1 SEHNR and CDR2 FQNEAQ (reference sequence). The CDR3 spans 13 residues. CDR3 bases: TGTGCCAGCAGCTTAGTCCAGGGGCCTGGCTACACCTTC. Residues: CASSLVQGPGYTF.

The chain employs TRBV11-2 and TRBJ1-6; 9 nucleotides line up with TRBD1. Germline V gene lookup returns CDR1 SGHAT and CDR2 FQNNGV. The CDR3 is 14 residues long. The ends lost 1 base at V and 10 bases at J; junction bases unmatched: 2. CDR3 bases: TGTGCCAGCAGCTTAGGGACAGGGGTGTCACCCCTCCACTTT. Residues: CASSLGTGVSPLHF.

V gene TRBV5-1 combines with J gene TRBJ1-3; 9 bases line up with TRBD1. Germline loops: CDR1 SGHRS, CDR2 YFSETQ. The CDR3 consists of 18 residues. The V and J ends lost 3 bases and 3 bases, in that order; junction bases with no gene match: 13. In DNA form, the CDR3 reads TGCGCCAGCAGCTACGATGGGACAGGGCGAAGAGTTGGAAACACCATATATTTT. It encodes CASSYDGTGRRVGNTIYF.

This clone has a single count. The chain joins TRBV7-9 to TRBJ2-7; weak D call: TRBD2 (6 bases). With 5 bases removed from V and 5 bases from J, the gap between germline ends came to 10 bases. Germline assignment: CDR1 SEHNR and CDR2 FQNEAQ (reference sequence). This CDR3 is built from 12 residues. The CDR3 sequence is CASSPGGDEQYF. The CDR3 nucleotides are TGTGCCAGCAGCCCTGGAGGGGACGAGCAGTACTTC.

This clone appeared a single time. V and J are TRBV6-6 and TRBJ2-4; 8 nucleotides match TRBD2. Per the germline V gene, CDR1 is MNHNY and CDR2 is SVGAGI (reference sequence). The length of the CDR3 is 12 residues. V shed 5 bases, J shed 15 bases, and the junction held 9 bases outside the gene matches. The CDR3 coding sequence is TGTGCCAGCAGTACCCAGCAACTAGCGGCGTACTTC. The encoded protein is CASSTQQLAAYF.

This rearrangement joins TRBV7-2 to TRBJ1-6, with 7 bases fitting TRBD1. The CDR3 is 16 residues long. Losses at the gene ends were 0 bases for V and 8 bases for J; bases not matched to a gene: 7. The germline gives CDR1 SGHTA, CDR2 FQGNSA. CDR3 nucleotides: TGTGCCAGCAGCTTAGCACCGGGACAGCGAGATTCACCCCTCCACTTT. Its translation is CASSLAPGQRDSPLHF.

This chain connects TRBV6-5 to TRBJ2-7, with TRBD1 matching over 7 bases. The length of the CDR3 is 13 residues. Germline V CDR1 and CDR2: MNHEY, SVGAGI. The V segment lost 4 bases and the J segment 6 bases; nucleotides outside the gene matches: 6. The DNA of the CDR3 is TGTGCCAGCAGTTCCTTGGACAGGAGCGAGCAGTACTTC. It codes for CASSSLDRSEQYF.

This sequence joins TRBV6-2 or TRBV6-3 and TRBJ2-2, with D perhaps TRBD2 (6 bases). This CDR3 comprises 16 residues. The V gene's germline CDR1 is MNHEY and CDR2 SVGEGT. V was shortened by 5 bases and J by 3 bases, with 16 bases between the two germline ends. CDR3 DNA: TGTGCCAGCAGTGGCCGGGACTCACCTTACACCGGGGAGCTGTTTTTT. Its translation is CASSGRDSPYTGELFF.

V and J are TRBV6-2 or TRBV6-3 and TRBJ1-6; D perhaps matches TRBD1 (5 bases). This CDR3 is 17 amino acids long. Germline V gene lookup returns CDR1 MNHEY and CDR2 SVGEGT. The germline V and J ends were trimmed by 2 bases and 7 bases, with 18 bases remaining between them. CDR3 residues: CASSYGFGAGANSPLHF. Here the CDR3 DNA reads TGTGCCAGCAGTTACGGATTTGGGGCAGGAGCCAATTCACCCCTCCACTTT.

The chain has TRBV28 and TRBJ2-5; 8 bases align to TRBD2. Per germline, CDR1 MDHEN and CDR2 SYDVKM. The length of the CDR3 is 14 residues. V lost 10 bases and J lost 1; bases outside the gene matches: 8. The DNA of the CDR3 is TGTGCCACCCGGACGGCGGGGGGCCAAGAGACCCAGTACTTC. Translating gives CATRTAGGQETQYF.

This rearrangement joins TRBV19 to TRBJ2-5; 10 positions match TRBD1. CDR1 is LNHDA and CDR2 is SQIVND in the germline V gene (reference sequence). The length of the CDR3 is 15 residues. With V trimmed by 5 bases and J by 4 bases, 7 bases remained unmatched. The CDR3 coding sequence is TGTGCCAGTAGTTCAACGGGACAGGGGCGAGAGACCCAGTACTTC. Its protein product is CASSSTGQGRETQYF. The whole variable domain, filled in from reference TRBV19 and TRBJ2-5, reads DGGITQSPKYLFRKEGQNVTLSCEQNLNHDAMYWYRQDPGQGLRLIYYSQIVNDFQKGDIAEGYSVSREKKESFPLTVTSAQKNPTAFYLCASSSTGQGRETQYFGPGTRLLVL.